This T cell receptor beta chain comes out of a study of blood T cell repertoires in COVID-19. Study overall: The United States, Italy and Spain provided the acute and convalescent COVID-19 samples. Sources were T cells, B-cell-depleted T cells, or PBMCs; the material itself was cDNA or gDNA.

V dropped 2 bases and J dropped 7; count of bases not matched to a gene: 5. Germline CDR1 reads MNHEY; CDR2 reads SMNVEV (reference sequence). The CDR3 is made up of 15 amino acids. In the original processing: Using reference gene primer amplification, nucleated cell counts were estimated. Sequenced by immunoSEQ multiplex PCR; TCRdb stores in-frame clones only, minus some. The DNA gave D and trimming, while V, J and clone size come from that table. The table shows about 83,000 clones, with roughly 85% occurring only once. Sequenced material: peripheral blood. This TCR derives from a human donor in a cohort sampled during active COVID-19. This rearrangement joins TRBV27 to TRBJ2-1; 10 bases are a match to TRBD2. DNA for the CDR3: TGTGCCAGCAGTTTACGGCTAGCGGGGGATAATGAGCAGTTCTTC. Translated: CASSLRLAGDNEQFF.